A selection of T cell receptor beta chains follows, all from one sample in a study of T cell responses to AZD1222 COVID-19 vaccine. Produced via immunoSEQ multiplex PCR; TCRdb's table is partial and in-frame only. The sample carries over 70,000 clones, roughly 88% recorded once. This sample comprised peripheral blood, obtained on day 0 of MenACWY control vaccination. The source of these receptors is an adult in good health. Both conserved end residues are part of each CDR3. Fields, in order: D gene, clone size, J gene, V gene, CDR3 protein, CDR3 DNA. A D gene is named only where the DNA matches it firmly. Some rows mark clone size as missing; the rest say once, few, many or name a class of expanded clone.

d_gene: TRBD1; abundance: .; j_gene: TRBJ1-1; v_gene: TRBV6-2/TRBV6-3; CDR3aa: CASSSGQGAWGEAFF; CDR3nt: TGTGCCAGCAGTTCGGGACAGGGGGCGTGGGGTGAAGCTTTCTTT
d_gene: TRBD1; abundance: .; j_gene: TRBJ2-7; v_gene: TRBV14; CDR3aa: CASSQPGQGPWNEQYF; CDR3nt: TGTGCCAGCAGCCAACCGGGACAGGGCCCTTGGAACGAGCAGTACTTC
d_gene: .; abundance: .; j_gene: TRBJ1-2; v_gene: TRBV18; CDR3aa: CASSPGQGGENTF; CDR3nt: TGTGCCAGCTCACCAGGGCAGGGAGGGGAAAACACCTTC
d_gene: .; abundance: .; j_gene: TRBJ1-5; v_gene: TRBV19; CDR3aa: CASKRQGEQPQHF; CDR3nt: TGTGCCAGTAAGAGGCAGGGAGAGCAGCCCCAGCATTTT
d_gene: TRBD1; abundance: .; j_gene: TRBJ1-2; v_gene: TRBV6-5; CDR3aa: CASSDRGKYGYTF; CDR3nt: TGTGCCAGCAGCGACAGGGGGAAATATGGCTACACCTTC
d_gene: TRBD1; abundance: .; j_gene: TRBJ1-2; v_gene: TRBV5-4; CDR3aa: CASSLATGGAGGYTF; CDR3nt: TGTGCCAGCAGCCTGGCCACAGGGGGCGCGGGAGGCTACACCTTC
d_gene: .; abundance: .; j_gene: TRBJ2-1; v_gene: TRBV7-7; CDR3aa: CASSQDIYNEQFF; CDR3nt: TGTGCCAGCAGCCAGGACATATACAATGAGCAGTTCTTC
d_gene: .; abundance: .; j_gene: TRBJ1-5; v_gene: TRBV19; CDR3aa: CASSTTGSNQPQHF; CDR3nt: TGTGCCAGTAGTACAACAGGGAGCAATCAGCCCCAGCATTTT
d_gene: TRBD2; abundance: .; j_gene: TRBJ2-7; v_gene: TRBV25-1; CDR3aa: CASSERGEPYEQYF; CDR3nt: TGTGCCAGCAGTGAGCGGGGGGAGCCCTACGAGCAGTACTTC
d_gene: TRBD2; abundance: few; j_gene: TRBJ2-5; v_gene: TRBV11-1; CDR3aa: CASSFHQRGVQETQYF; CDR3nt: TGTGCCAGCAGCTTTCACCAGCGGGGGGTCCAAGAGACCCAGTACTTC
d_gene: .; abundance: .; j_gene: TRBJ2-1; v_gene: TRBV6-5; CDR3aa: CASSSFLTTGEQFF; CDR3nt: TGTGCCAGCAGTTCCTTCCTAACGACCGGCGAGCAGTTCTTC
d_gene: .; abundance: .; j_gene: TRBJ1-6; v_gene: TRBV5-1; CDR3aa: CASSLEQLENSPLHF; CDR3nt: TGCGCCAGCAGCTTGGAACAGCTAGAAAATTCACCCCTCCACTTT
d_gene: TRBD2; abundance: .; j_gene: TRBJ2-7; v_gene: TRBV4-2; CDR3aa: CASSQEASGGDYEQYF; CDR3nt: TGTGCCAGCAGCCAAGAGGCTAGCGGGGGAGATTACGAGCAGTACTTC
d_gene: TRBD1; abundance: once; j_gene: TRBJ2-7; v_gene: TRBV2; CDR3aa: CASSEDRGPLEQYF; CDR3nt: TGTGCCAGCAGTGAGGACAGGGGTCCCCTCGAGCAGTACTTC
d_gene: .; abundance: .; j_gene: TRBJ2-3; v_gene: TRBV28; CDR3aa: CASSLTRSGTDTQYF; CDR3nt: TGTGCCAGCAGTTTAACTAGATCCGGCACAGATACGCAGTATTTT
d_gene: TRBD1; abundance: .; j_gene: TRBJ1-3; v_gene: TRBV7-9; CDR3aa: CASSSSTGDSGNTIYF; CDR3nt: TGTGCCAGCAGCTCTTCGACAGGGGACTCTGGAAACACCATATATTTT
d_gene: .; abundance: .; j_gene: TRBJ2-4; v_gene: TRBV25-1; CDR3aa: CASSPQGLPKNIQYF; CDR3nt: TGTGCCAGCAGTCCACAGGGTTTGCCCAAAAACATTCAGTACTTC
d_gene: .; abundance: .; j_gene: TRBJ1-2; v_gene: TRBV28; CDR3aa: CASSLLMDGYTF; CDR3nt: TGTGCCAGCAGTTTGCTTATGGATGGCTACACCTTC
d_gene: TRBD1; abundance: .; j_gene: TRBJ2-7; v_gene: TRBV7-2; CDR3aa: CASSQPPGQGGEQYF; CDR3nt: TGTGCCAGCAGCCAACCCCCAGGACAGGGCGGCGAGCAGTACTTC
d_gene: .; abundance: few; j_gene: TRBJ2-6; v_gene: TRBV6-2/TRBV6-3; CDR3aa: CASSYNSGANVLTF; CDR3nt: TGTGCCAGCAGTTACAACTCTGGGGCCAACGTCCTGACTTTC
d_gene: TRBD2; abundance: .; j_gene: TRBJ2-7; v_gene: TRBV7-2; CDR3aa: CASSRTSGPYEQYF; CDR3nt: TGTGCCAGCAGCCGGACTAGCGGGCCCTACGAGCAGTACTTC
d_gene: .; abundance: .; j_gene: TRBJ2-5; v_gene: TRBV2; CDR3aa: CASMPGQETQYF; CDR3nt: TGTGCCAGCATGCCAGGGCAAGAGACCCAGTACTTC
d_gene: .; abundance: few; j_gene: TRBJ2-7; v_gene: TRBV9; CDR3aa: CASSVGPETYEQYF; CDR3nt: TGTGCCAGCAGCGTAGGGCCTGAGACCTACGAGCAGTACTTC
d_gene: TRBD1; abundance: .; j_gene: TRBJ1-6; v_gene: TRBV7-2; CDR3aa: CASSLAGTGDNSPLHF; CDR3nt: TGTGCCAGCAGCTTAGCGGGGACAGGGGACAATTCACCCCTCCACTTT
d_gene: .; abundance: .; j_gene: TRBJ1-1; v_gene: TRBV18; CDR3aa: CASSPDRSNTEAFF; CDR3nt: TGTGCCAGCTCACCCGACAGGTCGAACACTGAAGCTTTCTTT
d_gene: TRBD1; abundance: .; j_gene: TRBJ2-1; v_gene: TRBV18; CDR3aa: CASSLRTGGSYNEQFF; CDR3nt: TGTGCCAGCTCACTCCGGACAGGGGGCTCCTACAATGAGCAGTTCTTC
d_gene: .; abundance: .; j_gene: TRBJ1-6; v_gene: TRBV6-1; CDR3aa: CASSEVGTGSNSPLHF; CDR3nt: TGTGCCAGCAGTGAAGTAGGTACAGGGTCTAATTCACCCCTCCACTTT
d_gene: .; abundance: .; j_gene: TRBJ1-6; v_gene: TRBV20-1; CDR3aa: CSASRQEYNSPLHF; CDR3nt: TGCAGTGCTAGTCGACAGGAATATAATTCACCCCTCCACTTT
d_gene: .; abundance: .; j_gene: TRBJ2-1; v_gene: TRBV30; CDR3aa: CAWSKRGGRFEQFF; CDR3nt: TGTGCCTGGAGTAAGAGGGGGGGCCGATTTGAGCAGTTCTTC
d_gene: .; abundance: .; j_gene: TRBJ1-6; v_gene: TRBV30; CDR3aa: CAWTPGGNSPLHF; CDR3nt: TGTGCCTGGACCCCGGGAGGTAATTCACCCCTCCACTTT
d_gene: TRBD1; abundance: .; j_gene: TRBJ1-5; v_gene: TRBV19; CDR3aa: CASASGTGGNQPQHF; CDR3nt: TGTGCCAGCGCCTCCGGGACAGGCGGCAATCAGCCCCAGCATTTT
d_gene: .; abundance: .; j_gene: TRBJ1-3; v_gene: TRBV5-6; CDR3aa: CASSRPPDTGNTIYF; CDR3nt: TGTGCCAGCAGCCGCCCGCCGGATACTGGAAACACCATATATTTT
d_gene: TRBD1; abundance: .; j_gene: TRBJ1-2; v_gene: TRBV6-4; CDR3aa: CARRPHGQAKLYGYTF; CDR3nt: TGTGCCAGGCGCCCTCACGGACAGGCCAAGCTCTATGGCTACACCTTC
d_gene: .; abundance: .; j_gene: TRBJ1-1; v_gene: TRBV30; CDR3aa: CAWSRGPYEAFF; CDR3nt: TGTGCCTGGAGTCGCGGACCTTATGAAGCTTTCTTT
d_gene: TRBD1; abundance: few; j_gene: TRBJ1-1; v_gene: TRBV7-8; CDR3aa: CASSSIVLTGSLGTEAFF; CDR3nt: TGTGCCAGCAGCTCCATAGTTTTGACAGGGTCCTTAGGCACTGAAGCTTTCTTT
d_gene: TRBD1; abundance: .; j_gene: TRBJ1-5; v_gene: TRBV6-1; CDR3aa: CASSEGRDRFLYF; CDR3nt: TGTGCCAGCAGTGAAGGCCGGGACAGATTTTTGTATTTT
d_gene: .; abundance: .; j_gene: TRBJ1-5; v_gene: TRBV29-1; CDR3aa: CSVREINQPQHF; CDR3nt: TGCAGCGTTCGGGAGATCAATCAGCCCCAGCATTTT
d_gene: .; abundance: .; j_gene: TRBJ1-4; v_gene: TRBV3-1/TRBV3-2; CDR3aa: CASSHEEATNEKLFF; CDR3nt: TGTGCCAGCAGCCATGAGGAGGCAACTAATGAAAAACTGTTTTTT
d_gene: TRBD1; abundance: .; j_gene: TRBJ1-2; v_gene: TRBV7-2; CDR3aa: CASSGPIVTGVNGYTF; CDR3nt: TGTGCCAGCAGCGGCCCGATCGTGACAGGGGTGAATGGCTACACCTTC
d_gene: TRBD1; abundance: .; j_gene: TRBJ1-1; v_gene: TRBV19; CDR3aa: CASRTGTGKGNTEAFF; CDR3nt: TGTGCCAGTAGAACCGGGACAGGGAAGGGGAACACTGAAGCTTTCTTT